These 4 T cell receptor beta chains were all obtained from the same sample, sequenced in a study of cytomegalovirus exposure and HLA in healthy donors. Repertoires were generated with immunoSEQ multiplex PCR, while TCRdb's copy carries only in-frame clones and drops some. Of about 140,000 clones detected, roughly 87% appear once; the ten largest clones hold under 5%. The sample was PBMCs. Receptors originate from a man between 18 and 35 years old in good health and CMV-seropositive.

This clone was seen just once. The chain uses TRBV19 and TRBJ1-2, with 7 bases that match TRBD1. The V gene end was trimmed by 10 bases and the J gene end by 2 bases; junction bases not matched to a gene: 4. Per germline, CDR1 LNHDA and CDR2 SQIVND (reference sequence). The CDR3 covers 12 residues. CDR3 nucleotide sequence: TGTGCCACCGAGGACAGGAACTATGGCTACACCTTC. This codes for CATEDRNYGYTF.

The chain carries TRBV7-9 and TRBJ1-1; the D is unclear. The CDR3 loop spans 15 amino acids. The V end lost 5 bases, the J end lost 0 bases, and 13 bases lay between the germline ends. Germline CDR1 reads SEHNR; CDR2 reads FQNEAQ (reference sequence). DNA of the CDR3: TGTGCCAGCAGCACCCTTTCCGGGTTGAACACTGAAGCTTTCTTT. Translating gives CASSTLSGLNTEAFF.

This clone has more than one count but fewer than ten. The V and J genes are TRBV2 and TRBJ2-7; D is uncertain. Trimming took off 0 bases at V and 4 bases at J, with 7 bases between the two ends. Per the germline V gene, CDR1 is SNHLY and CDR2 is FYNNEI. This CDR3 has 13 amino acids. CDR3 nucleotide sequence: TGTGCCAGCAGTGAAGCACCCCTATACGAGCAGTACTTC. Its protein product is CASSEAPLYEQYF.

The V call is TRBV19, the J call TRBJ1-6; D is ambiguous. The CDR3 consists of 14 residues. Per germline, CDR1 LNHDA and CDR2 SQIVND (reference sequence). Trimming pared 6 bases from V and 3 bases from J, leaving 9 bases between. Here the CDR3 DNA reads TGTGCCAGTAGCGGTTCCAACTATAATTCACCCCTCCACTTT. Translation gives CASSGSNYNSPLHF. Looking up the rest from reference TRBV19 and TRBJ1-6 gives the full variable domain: DGGITQSPKYLFRKEGQNVTLSCEQNLNHDAMYWYRQDPGQGLRLIYYSQIVNDFQKGDIAEGYSVSREKKESFPLTVTSAQKNPTAFYLCASSGSNYNSPLHFGNGTRLTVT.